This TCR beta chain was recorded in a study of cytomegalovirus exposure and HLA in healthy donors (dated by TCRdb to the late 2010s). Turning to the overall study: According to an earlier analysis of around 600 of the donors, about 170 million T cells yielded 100 million or so unique TCR beta sequences and 276 Gb of sequence data. Approximately 310 gigabases of sequencing data and some 85 million unique TCR sequences were included in an early release covering about 700 HLA-typed donors. Among the 398 genotyped donors, 75% to 90% belonged to the genetic ancestry cluster associated with self-reported Caucasian donors. The study aimed to test whether signatures of past pathogen exposure could be identified by cataloging public T cell receptors. The T cell repertoires of under 750 subjects were profiled by immunosequencing and related to cytomegalovirus serostatus. A separate validation cohort of roughly 130 different subjects was used in addition to the 666-subject first cohort. High-throughput TCR immunosequencing, statistical association of individual TCRs with disease status, and machine learning were combined to predict cytomegalovirus infection status. In a later analysis, previously published TCR beta repertoires from 666 donors were re-analyzed and high-resolution HLA genotyping was added so that TCR occurrence patterns could be studied. In the later analysis, no new phenotypic data were used to find candidate immune exposures; instead, reliance was placed on TCR beta sequences and their occurrence across donors. To decide whether each TCR beta V gene segment behaved as functional or pseudogenic, an earlier analysis of 587 of the donors relied on high-throughput TCR beta sequencing. Donor age, sex, ethnicity and CMV serostatus were compiled together with the repertoire data. In a later genetic analysis, genome-wide SNP genotypes for about 65% of the roughly 700 donors were used, and that subset was treated as a discovery cohort. Every repertoire in the discovery cohort had been generated on one and the same sequencing platform. HLA typing included class I and class II loci at four-digit resolution. The number of typed donors differed by locus: roughly 629-640 for A, B, C, DRB1 and DQB1; 522 for DQA1; some 590 for DPA1; and approximately 450 for DPB1. Because of strong linkage in the cohort, five DR-DQ haplotypes were treated as single units for association and clustering. Across 300 to 500 genotyped donors of the cohort, an average of about 220,000 unique TCR beta nucleotide sequences per donor were sequenced, and approximately 17% of those sequences were non-productive. Study-wide conclusions, independent of this receptor: Broadly in line with IMGT annotations, most TCR beta V segments showed up in productive rearrangements about 90% or about 30% of the time in an earlier analysis of 450 to 600 of the donors. A later analysis found that TCR association rates varied across HLA loci, with DRB1 alleles showing the most associated TCRs and HLA-C alleles the fewest. An association between a missense DCLRE1C variant and V-gene and J-gene trimming of TCR beta chains was found in a later genetic analysis and replicated in an independent cohort. Only TCR beta chains were sequenced in this cohort, and the absence of alpha or paired-chain data limited detectable features. The classifier was reported to diagnose cytomegalovirus status with high specificity and sensitivity in both the original cohort and the validation cohort. The authors suggested that the approach could potentially be generalized to other disease states and immunological phenotypes. The presence/absence analyses assumed that sequencing depth was roughly uniform across donors, and that assumption may not be true. A further reported finding was that TCR beta sequences accurately predicted the HLA-A and HLA-B alleles for most subjects in the first cohort. When HLA alleles, especially DR and DQ, strongly co-occurred, attributing TCR associations to individual alleles was difficult. In vitro tests confirmed that a few of the cytomegalovirus-associated TCR beta chains recognize cytomegalovirus antigens. A later genetic analysis reported fewer N-insertions in productive TCRs among donors in an Asian-associated ancestry cluster than the approximately 670-donor mean. Correlated functional status among segregating V segments might reflect linkage disequilibrium, but an unknown experimental factor could not be ruled out. Because counts were too low, roughly 16 rarely observed V segments, including chromosome 9 orphons, were left out of the earlier analysis of a few hundred of the donors. In a later analysis, most CMV-associated TCR beta chains were found to appear HLA-restricted, with HLA associations seemingly driven largely by CMV exposure. CMV serostatus was the only immune exposure information available for the cohort. Because HLA typing was unavailable for some donors at each locus, only the typed subset was used in association tests. Several of the top co-occurrence clusters appeared to be linked to parvovirus B19, influenza, CMV and Epstein-Barr virus, according to a later analysis. A later analysis found that HLA-associated TCR beta chains were more clonally expanded and had lower generation probabilities than equally common non-associated chains. Across donors, most TCR sequences were observed very rarely, whereas some public TCRs were present in many individuals. At a false discovery rate of 0.05, a later analysis linked some 18,000 TCR beta sequences to specific HLA alleles. A total of 150 to 200 TCR beta chains were listed by the study as associated with cytomegalovirus. A cluster of highly shared sequence variants was judged likely to represent a technical artifact of the sequencing pipeline. Some IMGT-functional V segments, including TRBV6-2 and TRBV6-3, could not be told apart with the 87-base-pair reads, so those segments were excluded.

Only a few counts were recorded for this clone. There is no known antigen for this receptor. No base quality information exists; no much larger clone differs at one position. In total, 630 or so healthy bone marrow donors made up the cohort. All cohort members were sampled while nominally healthy, although unrecorded immune exposures were likely present. The donor was CMV seronegative and belonged to the group of 380 or so seronegative cohort members. Every donor gave a peripheral blood sample, and the peripheral blood mononuclear cells from that sample were used for TCR beta sequencing. Genomic DNA was extracted from the blood cell samples with the Qiagen DNeasy Blood Extraction Kit. Libraries were constructed by the immunoSEQ multiplex PCR assay. The multiplex PCR relied on a mix of 60 forward primers for TCR Vbeta segments and 13 reverse primers for TCR Jbeta segments. The CDR3 region of rearranged TCR beta genes was amplified from genomic DNA with a multiplex PCR assay. Amplified TCR beta libraries were sequenced as 87-base-pair reads on the Illumina HiSeq System. The authors processed their data as follows. A later analysis tallied tens of millions of unique TCR beta chains across the 610 or so repertoires, and approximately 12 million of those chains were shared by two or more donors. Raw reads were error-corrected and collapsed into unique sequences by a nearest-neighbor algorithm in which closely related sequences were merged to remove PCR and sequencing errors. CDR3 sequences were aligned to IMGT reference sequences to assign V, D and J gene segments. For a sequence to be retained, at least a six-nucleotide match to both a V gene segment and a J gene segment was required. A rearrangement was called productive if the CDR3 had no stop codons and remained in frame with V and J, and every other rearrangement was called non-productive. Following IMGT convention, CDR3 was defined as the stretch from the second conserved V-encoded cysteine to the conserved J-encoded phenylalanine. In an earlier analysis of just under 600 of the donors, sequences lacking an unambiguous match to a single V gene segment were excluded. An earlier analysis of 550 to 650 of the donors classified V segments as functional when productive rearrangements were above 56.7% and as segregating when the standard deviation between donors was above 5%. To diagnose cytomegalovirus status from the catalog of TCR beta chain sequences, a statistical classification framework was built. In a later analysis, TCR nucleotide sequences were compared against IMGT/GENE-DB human TR gene sequences so that V and J genes could be assigned. A later analysis assigned CDR3 sequences and most-parsimonious VDJ recombination scenarios with the TCRdist pipeline. In a later analysis, every TCR beta chain was defined by the combination of its CDR3 amino acid sequence and its V-gene family, and reads without a unique V-gene family were dropped. In a later analysis, 450 to 600 highly shared, low-generation-probability nucleotide sequences were removed to address suspected cross-contamination and a sequencing artifact. For each public chain, a later analysis derived a clonal expansion index from normalized ranks of inferred template counts within each repertoire. In a later analysis, generation probabilities were computed with a VDJ recombination model fitted to out-of-frame rearrangements, and the resulting probabilities were checked against IGoR. In a later analysis, TCR-TCR, TCR-HLA and TCR-CMV co-occurrence was scored with hypergeometric tests, and a repertoire-size bias correction was applied to TCR pairs. A later analysis estimated false discovery rates by permuting HLA or CMV assignments 20 times. A later analysis grouped co-occurring TCRs with DBSCAN, adding TCRdist sequence similarity when clustering within HLA-allele-positive subsets. For co-occurrence clustering, repertoires with fewer than 30,000 or more than 120,000 public chains were excluded, along with several repertoires with anomalous nucleotide sharing. Held by TCRdb, this immuneACCESS table contains in-frame sequences only and omits some clones. Under half of the omission traces to an unresolved V gene where checked; the cause of the rest is unknown. V and J calls and clone size are copied from that table; D and trimming were computed from the DNA. The sample profile shows 150,000 to 200,000 clones; over 75% of them were found once. The ten biggest clones cover roughly 2% of the sample.

V gives up 2 bases and J gives up 5 bases, and the segment between their germline ends measures 16 bases. The CDR3 starts with the cysteine, ends with the phenylalanine, and has 16 residues. Just CDR3 DNA is preserved here, 48 bases in frame from base 1. The germline V gene supplies CDR1 SGHVS and CDR2 FQNEAQ. Recombination linked TRBV7-8 to TRBJ2-1, and possibly TRBD1, on 6 matching bases. Sequencing was carried out using PBMCs. The receptor comes from a woman aged 18 to 35 in good health and CMV-seronegative. At the DNA level, the sequence is TGTGCCAGCAGCTTACTACCGGCCAGGGGCGACAATGAGCAGTTCTTC. Protein translation: CASSLLPARGDNEQFF.